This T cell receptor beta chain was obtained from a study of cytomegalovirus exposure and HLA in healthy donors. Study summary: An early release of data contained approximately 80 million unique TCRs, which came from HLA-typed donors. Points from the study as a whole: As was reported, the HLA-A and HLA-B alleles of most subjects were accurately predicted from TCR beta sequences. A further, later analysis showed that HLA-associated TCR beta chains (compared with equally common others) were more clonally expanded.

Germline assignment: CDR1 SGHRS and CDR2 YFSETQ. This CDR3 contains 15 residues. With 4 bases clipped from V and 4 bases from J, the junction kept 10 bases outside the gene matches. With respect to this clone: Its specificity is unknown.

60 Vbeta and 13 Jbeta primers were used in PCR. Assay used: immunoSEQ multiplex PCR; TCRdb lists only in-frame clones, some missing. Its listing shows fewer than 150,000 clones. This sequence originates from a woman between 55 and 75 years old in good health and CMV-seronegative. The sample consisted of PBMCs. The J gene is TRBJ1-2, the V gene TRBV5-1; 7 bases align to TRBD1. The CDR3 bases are TGCGCCAGCAGCCCCGACCCGGGACAGCTCTATGGCTACACCTTC. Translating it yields CASSPDPGQLYGYTF.